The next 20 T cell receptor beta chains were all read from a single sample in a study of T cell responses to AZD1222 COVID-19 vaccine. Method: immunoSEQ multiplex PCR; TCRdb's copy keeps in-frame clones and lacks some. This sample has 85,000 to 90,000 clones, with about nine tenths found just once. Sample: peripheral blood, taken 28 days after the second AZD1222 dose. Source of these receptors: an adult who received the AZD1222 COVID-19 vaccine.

The CDR3 is CASSLAGLNTGELFF. The CDR3 DNA follows: TGTGCCAGCAGCTTGGCGGGGTTGAACACCGGGGAGCTGTTTTTT. This rearrangement joins TRBV5-4 to TRBJ2-2, with D maybe TRBD2 (5 bases). This CDR3 region has 15 residues. V was pared by 0 bases and J by 1 base, with 7 bases between. From germline, CDR1 is SGHNT and CDR2 YYREEE (reference sequence).

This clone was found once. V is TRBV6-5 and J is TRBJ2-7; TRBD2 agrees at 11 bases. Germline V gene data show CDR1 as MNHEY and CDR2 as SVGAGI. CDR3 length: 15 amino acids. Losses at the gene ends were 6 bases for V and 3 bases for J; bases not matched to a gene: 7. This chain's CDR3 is CASSGTSGGYYEQYF. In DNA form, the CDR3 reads TGTGCCAGCAGCGGGACTAGCGGCGGATACTACGAGCAGTACTTC.

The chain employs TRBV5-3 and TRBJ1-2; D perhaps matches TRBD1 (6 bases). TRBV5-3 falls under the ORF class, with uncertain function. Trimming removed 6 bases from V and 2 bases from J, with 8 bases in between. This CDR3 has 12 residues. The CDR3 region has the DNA TGTGCCAGAATCAGGGGAAACTATGGCTACACCTTC. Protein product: CARIRGNYGYTF.

DNA for the CDR3: TGTGCCAGTAAGGGAGCGTCTAGCACAGATACGCAGTATTTT. It translates to CASKGASSTDTQYF. This chain connects TRBV10-3 to TRBJ2-3, with D possibly TRBD2 on 5 matching bases. The germline CDR1 and CDR2 sequences are ENHRY and SYGVKD. V lost 10 bases and J lost 0, with 14 bases in between. The CDR3 sequence is 14 residues long.

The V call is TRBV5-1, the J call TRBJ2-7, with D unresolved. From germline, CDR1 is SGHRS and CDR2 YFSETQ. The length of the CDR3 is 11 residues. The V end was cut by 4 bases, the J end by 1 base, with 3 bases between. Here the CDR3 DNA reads TGCGCCAGCAGCGGGTCCTACGAGCAGTACTTC. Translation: CASSGSYEQYF.

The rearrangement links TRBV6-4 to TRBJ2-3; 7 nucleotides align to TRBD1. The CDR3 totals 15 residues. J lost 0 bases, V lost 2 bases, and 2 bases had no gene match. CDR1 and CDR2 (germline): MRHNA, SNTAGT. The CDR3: CASSDEGASTDTQYF. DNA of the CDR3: TGTGCCAGCAGTGACGAGGGGGCTAGCACAGATACGCAGTATTTT.

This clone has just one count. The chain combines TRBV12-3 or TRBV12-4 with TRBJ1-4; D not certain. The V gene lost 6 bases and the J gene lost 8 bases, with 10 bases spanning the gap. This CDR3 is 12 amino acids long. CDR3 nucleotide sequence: TGTGCCAGCAGCGCACCTAGGGAAAAACTGTTTTTT. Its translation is CASSAPREKLFF.

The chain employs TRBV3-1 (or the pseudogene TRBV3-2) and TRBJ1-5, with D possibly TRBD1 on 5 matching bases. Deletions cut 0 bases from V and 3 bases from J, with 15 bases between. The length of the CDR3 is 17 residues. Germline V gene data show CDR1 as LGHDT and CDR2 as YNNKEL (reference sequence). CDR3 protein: CASSQESGAGNNQPQHF. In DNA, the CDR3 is TGTGCCAGCAGCCAAGAGTCTGGGGCAGGGAACAATCAGCCCCAGCATTTT.

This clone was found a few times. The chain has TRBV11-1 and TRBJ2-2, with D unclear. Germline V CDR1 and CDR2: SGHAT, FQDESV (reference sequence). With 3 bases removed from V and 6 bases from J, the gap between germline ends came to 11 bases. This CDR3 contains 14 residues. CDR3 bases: TGTGCCAGCAGCTTGAGAGGTGTGGCCGGGGAGCTGTTTTTT. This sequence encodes CASSLRGVAGELFF.

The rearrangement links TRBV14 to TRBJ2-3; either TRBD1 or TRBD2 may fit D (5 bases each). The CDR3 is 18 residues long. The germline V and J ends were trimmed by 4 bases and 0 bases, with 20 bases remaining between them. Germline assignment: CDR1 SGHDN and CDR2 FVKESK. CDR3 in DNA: TGTGCCAGCAGCCTGACGCGTTCTGGGGGATGGAGCACAGATACGCAGTATTTT. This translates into CASSLTRSGGWSTDTQYF.

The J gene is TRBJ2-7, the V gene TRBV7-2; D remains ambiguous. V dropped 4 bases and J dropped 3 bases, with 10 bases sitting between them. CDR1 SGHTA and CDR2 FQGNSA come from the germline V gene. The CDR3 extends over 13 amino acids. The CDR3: CASSSAIIYEQYV. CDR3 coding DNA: TGTGCCAGCAGCTCAGCGATCATCTACGAGCAGTACGTC.

The CDR3 nucleotides read TGTGCCAGTAGTATAGGGATTCAGCCCCAGCATTTT. Translated, it gives CASSIGIQPQHF. The chain uses TRBV19 and TRBJ1-5, with D hard to call. This CDR3 region has 12 residues. The ends were cut back, 1 base at V and 6 bases at J, with 4 bases in the middle. Germline values: CDR1 LNHDA, CDR2 SQIVND (reference sequence).

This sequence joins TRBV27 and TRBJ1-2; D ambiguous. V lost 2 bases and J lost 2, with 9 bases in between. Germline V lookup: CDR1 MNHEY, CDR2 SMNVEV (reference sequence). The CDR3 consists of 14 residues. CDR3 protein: CASSLEGNNYGYTF. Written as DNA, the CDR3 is TGTGCCAGCAGTTTAGAGGGAAACAACTATGGCTACACCTTC.

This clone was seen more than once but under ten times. The DNA for the CDR3 is TGTGCCAGCAGTTTATCCGACCAGCCTGAAGCTTTCTTT. Residues: CASSLSDQPEAFF. This rearrangement joins TRBV28 to TRBJ1-1; the D is unclear. V lost 1 base and J lost 6, with 9 bases in between. CDR1 MDHEN and CDR2 SYDVKM come from the germline V gene. The CDR3 is 13 amino acids.

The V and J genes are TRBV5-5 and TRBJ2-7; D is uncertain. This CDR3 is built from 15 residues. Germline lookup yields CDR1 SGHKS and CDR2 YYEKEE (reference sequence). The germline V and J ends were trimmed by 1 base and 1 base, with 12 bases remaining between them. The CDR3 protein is CASSLLVGPSYEQYF. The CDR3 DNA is TGTGCCAGCAGCTTGTTGGTCGGGCCATCCTACGAGCAGTACTTC.

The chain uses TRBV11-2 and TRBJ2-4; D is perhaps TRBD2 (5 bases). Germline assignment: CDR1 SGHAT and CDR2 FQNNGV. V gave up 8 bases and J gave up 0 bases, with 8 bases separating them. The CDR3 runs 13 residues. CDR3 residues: CASRGIAKNIQYF. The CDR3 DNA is TGTGCCAGCCGAGGGATAGCCAAAAACATTCAGTACTTC.

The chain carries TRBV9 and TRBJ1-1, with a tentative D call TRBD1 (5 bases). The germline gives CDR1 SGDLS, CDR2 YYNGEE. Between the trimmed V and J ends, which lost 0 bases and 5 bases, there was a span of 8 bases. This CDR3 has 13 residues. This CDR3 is CASSVERGTEAFF. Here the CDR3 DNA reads TGTGCCAGCAGCGTAGAAAGGGGAACTGAAGCTTTCTTT.

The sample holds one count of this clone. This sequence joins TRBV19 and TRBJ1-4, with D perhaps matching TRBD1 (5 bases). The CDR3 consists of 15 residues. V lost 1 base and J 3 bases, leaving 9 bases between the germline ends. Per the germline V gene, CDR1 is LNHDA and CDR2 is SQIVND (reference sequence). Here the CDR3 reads CASSIGPGSNEKLFF. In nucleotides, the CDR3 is TGTGCCAGTAGTATAGGTCCAGGGTCTAATGAAAAACTGTTTTTT.

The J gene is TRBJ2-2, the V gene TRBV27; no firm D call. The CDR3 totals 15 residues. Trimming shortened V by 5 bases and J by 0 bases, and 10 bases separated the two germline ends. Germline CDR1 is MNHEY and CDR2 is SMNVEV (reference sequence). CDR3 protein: CASSKDLTNTGELFF. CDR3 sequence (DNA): TGTGCCAGCAGTAAAGACCTTACGAACACCGGGGAGCTGTTTTTT.

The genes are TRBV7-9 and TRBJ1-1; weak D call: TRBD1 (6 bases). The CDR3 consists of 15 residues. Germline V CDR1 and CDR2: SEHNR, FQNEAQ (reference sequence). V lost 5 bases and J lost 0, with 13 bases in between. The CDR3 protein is CASSPQQGVNTEAFF. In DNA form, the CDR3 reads TGTGCCAGCAGCCCCCAACAGGGAGTGAACACTGAAGCTTTCTTT.